What follows are 30 T cell receptor beta chains derived from one specimen sequenced in a study of T cell responses to AZD1222 COVID-19 vaccine. Method: immunoSEQ multiplex PCR; TCRdb's copy keeps in-frame clones and lacks some. The table includes fewer than 200,000 clones, around nine tenths detected once. Sequencing was performed on peripheral blood, taken 28 days after the second AZD1222 dose. The source is an adult who received the AZD1222 COVID-19 vaccine.

This clone was recorded once. This sequence joins TRBV4-1 and TRBJ2-1; 11 bases are shared with TRBD2. The CDR3 covers 15 residues. V gave up 0 bases and J gave up 7 bases; unmatched junction bases: 2. Germline assignment: CDR1 MGHRA and CDR2 YSYEKL. In nucleotides, the CDR3 is TGCGCCAGCAGCCAAGATGGGACTAGCGGTAATGAGCAGTTCTTC. It is translated as CASSQDGTSGNEQFF.

The chain uses TRBV5-1 and TRBJ1-4; possibly TRBD1 for D (5 bases). Trimming left V 5 bases short and J 6 bases short, with 5 bases between. The germline V gene has CDR1 SGHRS and CDR2 YFSETQ. The CDR3 spans 11 residues. The CDR3 nucleotides are TGCGCCAGCAGACAGGATGAAAAACTGTTTTTT. Its translation: CASRQDEKLFF.

This clone showed up just a few times. The chain combines TRBV7-2 with TRBJ1-2; D not certain. Germline CDR1 SGHTA, CDR2 FQGNSA. This CDR3 spans 13 amino acids. V was trimmed by 4 bases and J by 4 bases, leaving 10 bases between them. The CDR3 DNA sequence: TGTGCCAGCAGCTCAACGGACCTCTATGGCTACACCTTC. Translating it yields CASSSTDLYGYTF.

V is TRBV18 and J is TRBJ2-3; D is unresolved. Germline V gene sequence: CDR1 KGHSH, CDR2 LQKENI. The V and J ends lost 5 bases and 2 bases respectively, with 5 bases between them. This CDR3 has 12 amino acids. The CDR3 DNA reads as TGTGCCAGCTCAACGGACACAGATACGCAGTATTTT. Translated, it gives CASSTDTDTQYF.

This sequence joins TRBV7-9 and TRBJ1-6, with D tentatively TRBD1 (5 bases). Trimming took off 5 bases at V and 8 bases at J, with 16 bases between the two ends. This CDR3 comprises 15 residues. Germline V gives CDR1 SEHNR, CDR2 FQNEAQ (reference sequence). CDR3 protein: CASSAWDGRDSPLHF. The CDR3 DNA sequence: TGTGCCAGCAGCGCCTGGGACGGGAGAGATTCACCCCTCCACTTT.

J is TRBJ1-4 and V is TRBV28, with unresolved D. Trimming pared 8 bases from V and 0 bases from J, leaving 13 bases between. From germline, CDR1 is MDHEN and CDR2 SYDVKM. There are 15 residues in the CDR3. CDR3 sequence: CASVGPSTTNEKLFF. The CDR3 bases are TGTGCCAGCGTGGGCCCCAGTACAACTAATGAAAAACTGTTTTTT.

The chain links TRBV25-1 to TRBJ2-7, with D possibly matching TRBD1 (6 bases). The CDR3 sequence is 11 residues long. Germline V CDR1 and CDR2: MGHDK, SYGVNS. V was pared by 7 bases and J by 7 bases, with 11 bases between. The DNA for the CDR3 is TGTGCCAGCAAGACAGGTTCGGAGCAGTACTTC. Its translation: CASKTGSEQYF.

The V gene is TRBV29-1, the J gene TRBJ2-3; no firm D call. The germline CDR1 and CDR2 sequences are SQVTM and ANQGSEA. The V end was cut by 8 bases, the J end by 7 bases, with 10 bases between. The CDR3 has 10 amino acids. CDR3 in amino acids: CSIRWNTQYF. The CDR3 bases are TGCAGCATCCGGTGGAATACGCAGTATTTT.

The rearrangement joins TRBV19 to TRBJ1-3; maybe TRBD1 (5 bases). This CDR3 has 14 amino acids. The V and J ends lost 8 bases and 4 bases respectively, with 15 bases between them. CDR1 LNHDA and CDR2 SQIVND come from the germline V gene (reference sequence). This chain's CDR3 is CASRFGGWGNTIYF. CDR3 nucleotide sequence: TGTGCCAGTCGTTTCGGGGGATGGGGAAACACCATATATTTT.

This rearrangement joins TRBV19 to TRBJ1-3; TRBD1 agrees at 7 bases. This CDR3 region has 15 residues. Germline CDR1 and CDR2: LNHDA and SQIVND (reference sequence). V gave up 6 bases and J gave up 0 bases; unmatched junction bases: 5. The DNA for the CDR3 is TGTGCCAGTAGGTGGACAGGCCTCTCTGGAAACACCATATATTTT. Its translation is CASRWTGLSGNTIYF.

The chain combines TRBV28 with TRBJ2-7, with 9 nucleotides matching TRBD1. The V gene end was trimmed by 3 bases and the J gene end by 5 bases; junction bases not matched to a gene: 14. The CDR3 runs 17 residues. The germline V gene has CDR1 MDHEN and CDR2 SYDVKM. CDR3 sequence (DNA): TGTGCCAGCAGTTTGAGGACAGGGGTCAACCTCCGGAACGAGCAGTACTTC. It yields the protein CASSLRTGVNLRNEQYF. The whole variable domain, remainder taken from reference TRBV28 and TRBJ2-7, is DVKVTQSSRYLVKRTGEKVFLECVQDMDHENMFWYRQDPGLGLRLIYFSYDVKMKEKGDIPEGYSVSREKKERFSLILESASTNQTSMYLCASSLRTGVNLRNEQYFGPGTRLTVT.

The gene calls are TRBV29-1 and TRBJ1-1; TRBD1 aligns across 8 bases. V trimming: 7 bases; J trimming: 5 bases; junction bases outside the gene matches: 9. Per the germline V gene, CDR1 is SQVTM and CDR2 is ANQGSEA. The CDR3 is 13 amino acids. The CDR3, as DNA: TGCAGCGCCACTCAGGACAGGGCTACTGAAGCTTTCTTT. This codes for CSATQDRATEAFF. Full variable domain (remainder filled in from reference TRBV29-1 and TRBJ1-1): SAVISQKPSRDICQRGTSLTIQCQVDSQVTMMFWYRQQPGQSLTLIATANQGSEATYESGFVIDKFPISRPNLTFSTLTVSNMSPEDSSIYLCSATQDRATEAFFGQGTRLTVV.

This chain joins TRBV30 and TRBJ2-5, with a possible D match to TRBD1 (5 bases). Germline V gene lookup returns CDR1 GTSNPN and CDR2 SVGIG (reference sequence). The germline V and J ends were trimmed by 0 bases and 2 bases, with 7 bases remaining between them. The CDR3 is 13 amino acids. Here the CDR3 reads CAWSVQAQETQYF. For the CDR3, the DNA is TGTGCCTGGAGTGTACAGGCACAAGAGACCCAGTACTTC.

This rearrangement joins TRBV4-2 to TRBJ2-3, with TRBD2 matching 11 bases. The CDR3 has 15 residues. The germline V gene encodes CDR1 LGHNA and CDR2 YNFKEQ. V dropped 2 bases and J dropped 5; count of bases not matched to a gene: 3. CDR3 protein: CASSQHSGGVDTQYF. The CDR3 region has the DNA TGTGCCAGCAGCCAACATAGCGGGGGGGTAGATACGCAGTATTTT.

V gene TRBV7-2 combines with J gene TRBJ2-7; 10 positions match TRBD1. CDR3 size: 15 residues. Germline V lookup: CDR1 SGHTA, CDR2 FQGNSA. The V segment lost 4 bases and the J segment 3 bases; nucleotides outside the gene matches: 6. CDR3 region: CASSSRDRGYYEQYF. Here the CDR3 DNA reads TGTGCCAGCAGCTCCAGGGACAGGGGCTACTACGAGCAGTACTTC.

The chain combines TRBV29-1 with TRBJ1-1, with D uncertain. In germline, CDR1 is SQVTM, CDR2 ANQGSEA. The CDR3 is made up of 10 amino acids. V was trimmed by 4 bases and J by 3 bases, leaving 3 bases between them. The CDR3 protein is CSVADTEAFF. The CDR3 coding sequence is TGCAGCGTTGCAGACACTGAAGCTTTCTTT.

The genes are TRBV15 and TRBJ1-1; tentative D call: TRBD1 (6 bases). The CDR3 runs to 16 residues. The V and J ends lost 0 bases and 5 bases respectively, with 16 bases between them. Germline CDR1 reads LNHNV; CDR2 reads YYDKDF (reference sequence). The chain's CDR3 is CATSREKTGWATEAFF. CDR3 in DNA: TGTGCCACCAGCAGAGAGAAGACAGGATGGGCGACTGAAGCTTTCTTT.

The V gene is TRBV5-1, the J gene TRBJ2-5; D is uncertain. This CDR3 contains 13 residues. Germline V lookup: CDR1 SGHRS, CDR2 YFSETQ. V gave up 1 base and J gave up 1 base, with 5 bases separating them. The CDR3 loop is CASSLYSQETQYF. The CDR3, as DNA: TGCGCCAGCAGCTTGTACAGCCAAGAGACCCAGTACTTC.

The chain combines TRBV27 with TRBJ2-2; 8 bases map to TRBD1. Per the germline V gene, CDR1 is MNHEY and CDR2 is SMNVEV (reference sequence). This CDR3 contains 16 residues. V lost 6 bases and J lost 5; bases outside the gene matches: 11. CDR3 bases: TGTGCCAGCAGCCGACCACTCAGGGGGCTTACCGGGGAGCTGTTTTTT. It codes for CASSRPLRGLTGELFF.

The chain is built from TRBV20-1 and TRBJ2-1; the D is unclear. This CDR3 has 10 amino acids. V lost 4 bases, J lost 9 bases, and 7 bases lay in between. Looked up from germline, CDR1 is DFQATT and CDR2 is SNEGSKA (reference sequence). The CDR3 sequence: CSATDGEQFF. In nucleotides, the CDR3 is TGCAGTGCTACAGACGGTGAGCAGTTCTTC.

This chain connects TRBV3-1 (or the pseudogene TRBV3-2) to TRBJ2-7; 9 positions agree with TRBD1. This CDR3 has 14 residues. Trimming took 6 bases from V and 3 from J; bases not matched to a gene: 6. The germline V gene has CDR1 LGHDT and CDR2 YNNKEL (reference sequence). CDR3 protein: CASRPRDRVYEQYF. The CDR3 DNA reads TGTGCCAGCAGGCCCCGGGACAGGGTCTACGAGCAGTACTTC.

This clone was observed once. This chain joins TRBV5-1 and TRBJ2-1; a weak D match, TRBD2 (5 bases). Per the germline V gene, CDR1 is SGHRS and CDR2 is YFSETQ. The CDR3 consists of 13 residues. The V gene lost 2 bases and the J gene lost 6 bases, with 9 bases spanning the gap. The CDR3 protein is CASSFGSSNEQFF. The CDR3 DNA sequence: TGCGCCAGCAGCTTTGGGAGTTCCAATGAGCAGTTCTTC.

This rearrangement joins TRBV28 to TRBJ1-2; TRBD1 aligns across 7 bases. The CDR3 consists of 14 residues. V was pared by 6 bases and J by 6 bases, with 10 bases of the junction left unmatched. From germline, CDR1 is MDHEN and CDR2 SYDVKM. The CDR3 DNA is TGTGCCAGCAGCACCACAGGGGAATTTAATGGCTACACCTTC. Amino acid sequence: CASSTTGEFNGYTF.

The chain is built from TRBV6-1 and TRBJ1-5, with a weak D call TRBD1 (5 bases). The ends were cut back, 3 bases at V and 6 bases at J, with 12 bases in the middle. The germline CDR1 and CDR2 sequences are MNHNS and SASEGT. The CDR3 sequence is 14 residues long. The chain's CDR3 is CASSESGGGQPQHF. The DNA of the CDR3 is TGTGCCAGCAGTGAGTCGGGGGGAGGTCAGCCCCAGCATTTT.

The chain couples TRBV7-2 to TRBJ2-7; D not certain. CDR3 length: 13 amino acids. V was pared by 5 bases and J by 5 bases, with 13 bases between. The germline V gene encodes CDR1 SGHTA and CDR2 FQGNSA. CDR3 residues: CASSLVVGNEQYF. The CDR3 DNA sequence: TGTGCCAGCAGCCTCGTAGTGGGCAACGAGCAGTACTTC.

The chain combines TRBV4-3 with TRBJ2-7; D is perhaps TRBD2 (6 bases). Germline CDR1 LGHNA, CDR2 YSLEER. The CDR3 consists of 15 residues. Between the trimmed V and J ends, which lost 0 bases and 7 bases, there was a span of 16 bases. The CDR3 sequence: CASSQDLGNGGEQYF. The CDR3, as DNA: TGCGCCAGCAGCCAAGATCTCGGGAATGGGGGGGAGCAGTACTTC.

The CDR3 DNA reads as TGTGCCAGCAGCTGGGGTAGGACTGAAGCTTTCTTT. Protein: CASSWGRTEAFF. The chain employs TRBV5-4 and TRBJ1-1; unclear D gene. CDR1 is SGHNT, CDR2 YYREEE, per germline (reference sequence). V was clipped by 3 bases and J by 5 bases, with 8 bases between them. This CDR3 is built from 12 residues. Full variable domain (missing parts from reference TRBV5-4 and TRBJ1-1): ETGVTQSPTHLIKTRGQQVTLRCSSQSGHNTVSWYQQALGQGPQFIFQYYREEENGRGNFPPRFSGLQFPNYSSELNVNALELDDSALYLCASSWGRTEAFFGQGTRLTVV.

This chain links TRBV14 with TRBJ1-2; D call uncertain. The CDR3 is 14 residues long. Trimming stripped 4 bases from V and 2 bases from J, with 11 bases between. Germline V gene lookup returns CDR1 SGHDN and CDR2 FVKESK. The CDR3: CASSPGEGNYGYTF. CDR3 bases: TGTGCCAGCAGCCCTGGGGAGGGAAACTATGGCTACACCTTC.

This chain links TRBV6-5 with TRBJ1-1; D not certain. Germline assignment: CDR1 MNHEY and CDR2 SVGAGI. The CDR3 has 13 amino acids. The V gene lost 8 bases and the J gene lost 0 bases, with 10 bases spanning the gap. CDR3 nucleotides: TGTGCCAGCGGGCCGGATTTGAACACTGAAGCTTTCTTT. Its protein is CASGPDLNTEAFF.

The rearrangement uses TRBV7-2 and TRBJ2-2, with D unclear. V lost 0 bases, J lost 7 bases, and 3 bases lay in between. The V gene's germline CDR1 is SGHTA and CDR2 FQGNSA. The CDR3 runs to 12 residues. The CDR3 coding sequence is TGTGCCAGCAGCTTAGCCGGCGGGGAGCTGTTTTTT. Its translation: CASSLAGGELFF.